One T cell receptor (beta chain) is described in this entry. Its antigen is unidentified. Unique molecular identifiers had been added to the TCR beta cDNA libraries. MiXCR was run by TCRdb on the PCR reads, yielding one entry per CDR3 protein. Among a few hundred thousand distinct CDR3 sequences listed, approximately 33% were seen once. The data were obtained in a study of post-analysis software for immune sequencing data. Study at large: Multiple sclerosis in the patients followed relapsing-remitting, secondary progressive and progressive-relapsing courses.

Germline assignment: CDR1 SNHLY and CDR2 FYNNEI. Trimming took off 7 bases at V and 7 bases at J, with 22 bases between the two ends. The CDR3 is 15 amino acids. Findings and caveats of the study: Roughly five TRBV segments occurring more often in patients than controls included TRBV5-6, TRBV5-1 and TRBV20-1.

This chain links TRBV2 with TRBJ2-5; maybe TRBD1 (6 bases). The sequence derives from a girl aged 10-17 years with multiple sclerosis. The sample taken for sequencing was blood. CDR3 in DNA: TGTGCCAGCATCGAGGACAGCTTCCAGAGTGGGACCCAGTACTTC. Translated, it gives CASIEDSFQSGTQYF. Filled out from reference TRBV2 and TRBJ2-5, the complete variable domain reads EPEVTQTPSHQVTQMGQEVILRCVPISNHLYFYWYRQILGQKVEFLVSFYNNEISEKSEIFDDQFSVERPDGSNFTLKIRSTKLEDSAMYFCASIEDSFQSGTQYFGPGTRLLVL.